This TCR beta chain derives from a study of T cell responses to AZD1222 COVID-19 vaccine. Study outcomes and limitations: After the peak T cell response, and only then, were repertoires sampled. Females outnumbered males among donors, who were mostly white British; clonal diversity was possibly underestimated.

Looked up from germline, CDR1 is GTSNPN and CDR2 is SVGIG (reference sequence). This CDR3 region has 12 residues. The V and J ends lost 5 bases and 8 bases respectively, with 15 bases between them. Note on this clone: Its antigen remains unidentified.

Generated by immunoSEQ multiplex PCR, the TCRdb table keeps only in-frame clones and is missing some. The sample carries around 160,000 clones, about 81% recorded once. The source material was peripheral blood, sampled on day 0 of MenACWY control vaccination. The chain carries TRBV30 and TRBJ1-2, with no clear D. This receptor was taken from an adult in good health. The CDR3 sequence is CAWPGRPRGYTF. DNA of the CDR3: TGTGCCTGGCCGGGCCGACCCCGAGGCTACACCTTC.